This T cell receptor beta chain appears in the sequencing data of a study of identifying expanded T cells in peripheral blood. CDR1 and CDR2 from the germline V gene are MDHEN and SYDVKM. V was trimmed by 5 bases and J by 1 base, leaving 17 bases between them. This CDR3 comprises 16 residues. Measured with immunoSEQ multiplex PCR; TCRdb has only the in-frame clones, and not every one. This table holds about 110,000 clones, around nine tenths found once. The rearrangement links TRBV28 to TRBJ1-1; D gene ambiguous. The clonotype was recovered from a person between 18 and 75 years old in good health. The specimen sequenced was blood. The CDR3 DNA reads TGTGCCAGCAGTGAGGGTATCCTTCCGGGGAACACTGAAGCTTTCTTT. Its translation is CASSEGILPGNTEAFF.